The 15 T cell receptor beta chains in this list originate from one sample, sequenced in a study of blood T cell repertoires in COVID-19. The data were produced by immunoSEQ multiplex PCR, yet TCRdb's version contains in-frame clones alone and is incomplete. Of about 120,000 clones listed, roughly 81% are singletons. Sequenced sample: peripheral blood. These receptors were obtained from a human donor in a cohort sampled during active COVID-19.

The gene calls are TRBV7-3 and TRBJ2-5; TRBD2 matches at 11 bases. Germline CDR1 is SGHTA and CDR2 is FQGTGA. The junction had 2 bases not matched to a gene; V was cut back by 3 bases and J by 2 bases. The CDR3 sequence is 15 residues long. The CDR3 loop is CASSLGLAEQETQYF. The CDR3 bases are TGTGCCAGCAGCTTGGGACTAGCGGAACAAGAGACCCAGTACTTC.

The chain employs TRBV5-1 and TRBJ2-1; D perhaps matches TRBD2 (6 bases). The germline V gene encodes CDR1 SGHRS and CDR2 YFSETQ. V was cut by 0 bases and J by 3 bases, with 10 bases left in between. This CDR3 is built from 15 residues. In nucleotides, the CDR3 is TGCGCCAGCAGCTTGGACGCGGGGAACTACAATGAGCAGTTCTTC. This gives the protein CASSLDAGNYNEQFF.

This chain links TRBV5-1 with TRBJ2-5, with 7 bases matching TRBD1. V shed 0 bases, J shed 5 bases, and the junction held 13 bases outside the gene matches. Germline CDR1 reads SGHRS; CDR2 reads YFSETQ. This CDR3 is 17 amino acids long. The CDR3 DNA reads as TGCGCCAGCAGCTTGGGGGATAAGACAGGGATGCGCGAGACCCAGTACTTC. This translates into CASSLGDKTGMRETQYF.

With regard to this clone: The junction does not match germline at one end; this may be a read error. The rearrangement uses TRBV5-4 and TRBJ1-1; no firm D call. This CDR3 comprises 14 residues. Germline V CDR1 and CDR2: SGHNT, YYREEE (reference sequence). The CDR3 nucleotides read TGTGCCAGCAGCTTGAAGGGTAATTGGACTGAAGCTTTTTTT. This sequence encodes CASSLKGNWTEAFF.

This rearrangement joins TRBV7-9 to TRBJ1-2, with D perhaps matching TRBD1 (6 bases). V gave up 2 bases and J gave up 6 bases, with 10 bases separating them. The V gene's germline CDR1 is SEHNR and CDR2 FQNEAQ (reference sequence). The CDR3 is made up of 13 amino acids. CDR3 loop: CASSLTGTDGYTF. The CDR3 DNA reads TGTGCCAGCAGCTTAACAGGGACGGATGGCTACACCTTC.

This chain links TRBV7-8 with TRBJ2-7; no definite D call. The CDR3 totals 13 residues. Germline CDR1 reads SGHVS; CDR2 reads FQNEAQ. The V and J ends lost 2 bases and 0 bases respectively, with 5 bases between them. The CDR3 DNA reads as TGTGCCAGCAGCTTACGGGTCTCCTACGAGCAGTACTTC. Residues: CASSLRVSYEQYF.

The V gene is TRBV5-6, the J gene TRBJ2-1, with 7 bases matching TRBD2. This CDR3 has 18 amino acids. The J segment lost 0 bases and the V segment lost 0 bases, leaving 9 bases of the junction unmatched. Germline-derived CDR1 and CDR2 are SGHDT and YYEEEE. The CDR3 spells CASSLGGIAGDSYNEQFF. The CDR3 DNA sequence: TGTGCCAGCAGCTTGGGGGGGATAGCGGGTGACTCCTACAATGAGCAGTTCTTC.

J is TRBJ2-7 and V is TRBV12-2; the table's D call, TRBD2, has no DNA check behind it. TRBV12-2 is deemed a pseudogene. The CDR3 runs 16 residues. CDR3 DNA sequence: TGTGCAAGTCCCCTTCTTGAGCGGGGGCCGTCCTACGAGCAGTACTTC. Translated, it gives CASPLLERGPSYEQYF.

The chain carries TRBV18 and TRBJ2-7; 10 positions match TRBD1. V lost 8 bases to trimming and J lost 3 bases; unmatched junction nucleotides: 10. The CDR3 sequence is 15 residues long. CDR1 and CDR2 from the germline V gene are KGHSH and LQKENI. The CDR3 spells CASGQGQGLDYEQYF. CDR3 coding DNA: TGTGCCAGCGGCCAGGGACAGGGGCTAGACTACGAGCAGTACTTC.

The J gene is TRBJ2-2, the V gene TRBV18; 9 bases fit TRBD1. CDR3 length: 19 amino acids. Unmatched junction bases numbered 13, after V lost 1 base and J lost 4 bases. Germline lookup yields CDR1 KGHSH and CDR2 LQKENI. In DNA form, the CDR3 reads TGTGCCAGCTCACCACTCAGCCGAACAGGGGGCGCGGGCACCGGGGAGCTGTTTTTT. It translates to CASSPLSRTGGAGTGELFF.

This chain links TRBV6-6 with TRBJ1-5, with D perhaps matching TRBD1 (6 bases). Germline CDR1 reads MNHNY; CDR2 reads SVGAGI (reference sequence). The V gene lost 5 bases and the J gene lost 0 bases, with 11 bases spanning the gap. The CDR3 extends over 15 amino acids. The CDR3 DNA reads TGTGCCAGCAGTCGTACAGGGACTAGCAATCAGCCCCAGCATTTT. The encoded protein is CASSRTGTSNQPQHF.

This chain connects TRBV6-5 to TRBJ2-2; D gene uncertain. This CDR3 comprises 13 residues. The V gene's germline CDR1 is MNHEY and CDR2 SVGAGI. V shed 5 bases and J shed 6 bases, with 10 bases lying between them. The chain's CDR3 is CASSKTRPGELFF. In DNA, the CDR3 is TGTGCCAGCAGTAAGACACGCCCCGGGGAGCTGTTTTTT.

CDR3 coding DNA: TGTGCCACCAGTGATCCCCGGGACAGGGCCGATGAGCAGTTCTTC. Translation: CATSDPRDRADEQFF. The V gene is TRBV24-1, the J gene TRBJ2-1; 9 nucleotides match TRBD1. J lost 8 bases, V lost 3 bases, and 7 bases had no gene match. Germline V gives CDR1 KGHDR, CDR2 SFDVKD. CDR3 length equals 15 residues.

This chain connects TRBV12-3 or TRBV12-4 to TRBJ1-2; a weak D match, TRBD1 (5 bases). V was clipped by 3 bases and J by 8 bases, with 13 bases between them. The CDR3 has 13 amino acids. The CDR3 here is CASSFDSGTGYTF. CDR3 DNA sequence: TGTGCCAGCAGTTTCGACAGTGGTACCGGCTACACCTTC.

The rearrangement uses TRBV10-3 and TRBJ2-2, with a tentative D call TRBD1 (6 bases). CDR3 length: 13 residues. Trimming took off 8 bases at V and 4 bases at J, with 11 bases between the two ends. CDR1 ENHRY and CDR2 SYGVKD come from the germline V gene. The CDR3, as DNA: TGTGCCATCCAGGTCAGGGGCACCGGGGAGCTGTTTTTT. As protein: CAIQVRGTGELFF.